Each of the 20 T cell receptor beta chains below was sequenced from the same sample in a study of regulatory T cells in long-lasting Graves disease. The time point was: newly diagnosed GD, antithyroid drugs for less than 3 months. Extracted PBMC RNA gave rise to the TCR library. Arm-PCR of CDR3 regions and iRepertoire HTBI primers were used to build TCR beta libraries. TCRdb ran MiXCR on the multiplex PCR reads and lists one entry per CDR3 protein. This table holds about half a million distinct CDR3 sequences, about 11% found once. Separately, the same data were catalogued under a study of T cells in Graves' hyperthyroidism and ophthalmopathy.

The input for sequencing was peripheral blood mononuclear cells (PBMCs), taken at new diagnosis, from a patient treated with antithyroid drugs. Source of these receptors: a woman aged 30 to 39 with Graves disease.

The table lists this clonotype with many counts. The genes are TRBV19 and TRBJ1-2; tentatively, D is TRBD1 (6 bases). Germline assignment: CDR1 LNHDA and CDR2 SQIVND (reference sequence). Trimming pared 7 bases from V and 3 bases from J, leaving 30 bases between. This CDR3 has 19 residues. In DNA, the CDR3 is TGTGCCAGTACCCCGACAGCGCGGAGGCTTCAGGGGCCGGACTATGGCTACACCTTC. Protein product: CASTPTARRLQGPDYGYTF.

The sample holds many counts of this clonotype. The chain employs TRBV28 and TRBJ1-1; D is possibly TRBD1 (5 bases). The V gene lost 6 bases and the J gene lost 3 bases, with 17 bases spanning the gap. The CDR3 runs 15 residues. The germline gives CDR1 MDHEN, CDR2 SYDVKM. The CDR3 DNA sequence: TGTGCCAGCAGCTTAAGGACTGGGGGGTACACTGAAGCTTTCTTT. This encodes CASSLRTGGYTEAFF.

The genes are TRBV2 and TRBJ1-5; the match to TRBD1 covers 12 bases. The ends lost 6 bases at V and 5 bases at J; junction bases unmatched: 14. Germline V gene lookup returns CDR1 SNHLY and CDR2 FYNNEI. The CDR3 has 18 residues. CDR3 nucleotide sequence: TGTGCCAGCAGCTCAAACAAAGGGGGACAGGGGGCTGATCAGCCCCAGCATTTT. Translation: CASSSNKGGQGADQPQHF.

This clonotype was counted many times. The chain combines TRBV27 with TRBJ2-5; D possibly matches TRBD1 or TRBD2 (5 bases each). The tail of the sequence fits TRBJ2-1 better, so the J call may be wrong. The CDR3 has 12 residues. Germline V CDR1 and CDR2: MNHEY, SMNVEV (reference sequence). The CDR3 sequence: CASSPGQNEQFF. The CDR3 coding sequence is TGTGCCAGCAGTCCGGGGCAGAACGAGCAGTTCTTC.

In nucleotides, the CDR3 is TGTGCCAGCAGCTTAGGGGGTAGCCCTAGCGGGAGGGGGTATGAGCAGTTCTTC. Amino acid sequence: CASSLGGSPSGRGYEQFF. The chain links TRBV13 to TRBJ2-1; 12 bases agree with TRBD2. The CDR3 is made up of 18 amino acids. Germline-derived CDR1 and CDR2 are PRHDT and FYEKMQ (reference sequence). The V segment lost 0 bases and the J segment 8 bases; nucleotides outside the gene matches: 11.

This clonotype was picked up many times. This chain uses TRBV12-3 or TRBV12-4 with TRBJ1-1; TRBD1 matches at 7 bases. V dropped 6 bases and J dropped 0; count of bases not matched to a gene: 16. The CDR3 spans 18 residues. This chain's CDR3 is CASSPPRDRRLMNTEAFF. The CDR3 coding sequence is TGTGCCAGCAGCCCCCCCAGGGACAGACGATTGATGAACACTGAAGCTTTCTTT.

This clonotype was found many times. The rearrangement links TRBV30 to TRBJ1-1, with TRBD1 matching over 7 bases. V shed 2 bases, J shed 0 bases, and the junction held 6 bases outside the gene matches. Germline V gene data show CDR1 as GTSNPN and CDR2 as SVGIG (reference sequence). The length of the CDR3 is 15 residues. The CDR3 region is CAWSTDRLVNTEAFF. CDR3 sequence (DNA): TGTGCCTGGAGTACGGACAGGCTTGTGAACACTGAAGCTTTCTTT.

The chain couples TRBV7-9 to TRBJ2-5, with no clear D. This CDR3 comprises 17 residues. Germline V CDR1 and CDR2: SEHNR, FQNEAQ (reference sequence). Trimming left V 3 bases short and J 1 base short, with 18 bases between. For the CDR3, the DNA is TGTGCCAGCAGCTTCGCCATCTCAGGTATCTCCCAAGAGACCCAGTACTTC. Translation gives CASSFAISGISQETQYF.

This clonotype was counted at least ten times. This chain links TRBV20-1 with TRBJ2-1, with 9 positions matching TRBD1. J gave up 9 bases and V 4 bases, and 4 bases lay outside the gene matches. Germline-derived CDR1 and CDR2 are DFQATT and SNEGSKA (reference sequence). This CDR3 spans 12 amino acids. This chain's CDR3 is CSAMGQGSEQFF. DNA for the CDR3: TGCAGTGCTATGGGACAGGGAAGTGAGCAGTTCTTC.

This clonotype was seen more than once but under ten times. The chain recombines TRBV7-3 with TRBJ1-5, with D unclear. This CDR3 is 14 amino acids long. V was trimmed by 1 base and J by 3 bases, leaving 7 bases between them. Looked up from germline, CDR1 is SGHTA and CDR2 is FQGTGA. The CDR3 DNA follows: TGTGCCAGCAGCTTAAAGGGAGACAATCAGCCCCAGCATTTT. Translation: CASSLKGDNQPQHF.

This clonotype was counted many times. This chain joins TRBV28 and TRBJ2-3; 9 bases match TRBD2. CDR3 size: 15 residues. Unmatched junction bases numbered 8, after V lost 8 bases and J lost 2 bases. The germline CDR1 and CDR2 sequences are MDHEN and SYDVKM. CDR3 in amino acids: CASSLAGSYTDTQYF. In DNA, the CDR3 is TGTGCCAGCTCACTAGCGGGTTCATACACAGATACGCAGTATTTT.

In this sample, this clonotype turned up many times. This sequence joins TRBV28 and TRBJ2-3; TRBD2 might be the D (6 bases). The CDR3 runs 15 residues. CDR1 and CDR2 (germline): MDHEN, SYDVKM. V was cut by 3 bases and J by 0 bases, with 10 bases left in between. The CDR3 reads CASSFTGESTDTQYF. The CDR3 DNA follows: TGTGCCAGCAGTTTCACGGGAGAGAGCACAGATACGCAGTATTTT.

This chain joins TRBV27 and TRBJ2-3; the D gene could be TRBD1 or TRBD2 (5 bases each). This CDR3 spans 15 amino acids. Trimming took 6 bases from V and 1 from J, leaving 14 bases between them. In germline, CDR1 is MNHEY, CDR2 SMNVEV (reference sequence). The CDR3 DNA reads TGTGCCAGCAGACCGGGACGGTCCGGCACAGATACGCAGTATTTT. It is translated as CASRPGRSGTDTQYF.

J is TRBJ1-2 and V is TRBV5-1, with 7 bases matching TRBD1. From germline, CDR1 is SGHRS and CDR2 YFSETQ. This CDR3 region has 14 residues. V trimming: 4 bases; J trimming: 2 bases; junction bases outside the gene matches: 5. For the CDR3, the DNA is TGCGCCAGCAGCCCCGAGGGACAGAACTATGGCTACACCTTC. Translated, it gives CASSPEGQNYGYTF.

This clonotype was found many times. V gene TRBV6-2 or TRBV6-3 combines with J gene TRBJ2-7; perhaps TRBD1 as D (6 bases). The CDR3 is made up of 15 amino acids. The germline V and J ends were trimmed by 2 bases and 5 bases, with 16 bases remaining between them. Germline V gene sequence: CDR1 MNHEY, CDR2 SVGEGT. For the CDR3, the DNA is TGTGCCAGCAGTTACGGACCAACAGGGTTGGACGAGCAGTACTTC. Its protein is CASSYGPTGLDEQYF.

At least ten counts were recorded for this clonotype. The V call is TRBV6-5, the J call TRBJ1-1, with a tentative D call TRBD1 (5 bases). With 0 bases removed from V and 8 bases from J, the gap between germline ends came to 13 bases. This CDR3 region has 14 residues. Germline V gene lookup returns CDR1 MNHEY and CDR2 SVGAGI. The CDR3 region has the DNA TGTGCCAGCAGTTACTCGAGGCAGGGAATAGAAGCTTTCTTT. Amino acid sequence: CASSYSRQGIEAFF.

This clonotype was observed at least ten times. The V gene is TRBV5-1, the J gene TRBJ2-5; D remains ambiguous. This CDR3 contains 15 residues. Germline V gene data show CDR1 as SGHRS and CDR2 as YFSETQ. V lost 1 base, J lost 5 bases, and 15 bases lay in between. The CDR3 is CASSLQAGTAETQYF. CDR3 DNA: TGCGCCAGCAGCTTGCAGGCAGGAACGGCGGAGACCCAGTACTTC. The variable domain in full, with the rest retrieved from reference TRBV5-1 and TRBJ2-5, is KAGVTQTPRYLIKTRGQQVTLSCSPISGHRSVSWYQQTPGQGLQFLFEYFSETQRNKGNFPGRFSGRQFSNSRSEMNVSTLELGDSALYLCASSLQAGTAETQYFGPGTRLLVL.

This clonotype was seen a few times. At one of its ends the junction is not consistent with the germline gene, which may arise from a read error. The chain joins TRBV5-1 to TRBJ2-1; 11 bases are shared with TRBD2. Per germline, CDR1 SGHRS and CDR2 YFSETQ. This CDR3 spans 21 amino acids. The chain's CDR3 is CASSSPLGIAGGPSSYNEQFF. The CDR3 DNA sequence: TGTGCCAGCAGCTCACCCTTGGGAATAGCGGGAGGGCCGAGCTCCTACAATGAGCAGTTCTTC.

This clonotype was seen many times. The gene calls are TRBV6-2 or TRBV6-3 and TRBJ1-6, with D unresolved. CDR3 length: 15 amino acids. Trimming left V 0 bases short and J 6 bases short, with 9 bases between. CDR1 and CDR2 (germline): MNHEY, SVGEGT. CDR3 in amino acids: CASSYSFTVNSPLHF. Here the CDR3 DNA reads TGTGCCAGCAGTTACTCGTTTACAGTTAATTCACCCCTCCACTTT.

In this sample, this clonotype turned up a few times. The chain joins TRBV6-1 to TRBJ1-5, with unresolved D. CDR1 is MNHNS and CDR2 is SASEGT in the germline V gene. Trimming shortened V by 3 bases and J by 0 bases, and 3 bases separated the two germline ends. The CDR3 covers 13 residues. CDR3 bases: TGTGCCAGCAGTGAGTTTAGCAATCAGCCCCAGCATTTT. Encoded protein: CASSEFSNQPQHF.